This T cell receptor beta chain emerged from a study of blood T cell repertoires in COVID-19. Whole-study context: Researchers got acute and convalescent COVID-19 samples from the United States, Italy and Spain.

Trimming pared 9 bases from V and 2 bases from J, leaving 17 bases between. The CDR3 is made up of 16 amino acids. CDR1 and CDR2 from the germline V gene are MNHEY and SMNVEV (reference sequence). This clone was picked up one time. Profiling relied on immunoSEQ multiplex PCR, and the TCRdb table lists in-frame clones only, not all of them. The table includes 130,000 or so clones, around 80% detected once. This receptor was taken from a man between 45 and 60 years old with acute or convalescent COVID-19. The chain is built from TRBV27 and TRBJ2-6, with D possibly matching TRBD2 (6 bases). The sample was peripheral blood. Written as DNA, the CDR3 is TGTGCCAGTTGCCCTGCCTGGGGGGCTGGGGCCAACGTCCTGACTTTC. It specifies CASCPAWGAGANVLTF.